Below are 8 T cell receptor beta chains sequenced from a single sample in a study of blood T cell repertoires in COVID-19. The protocol was immunoSEQ multiplex PCR, while the TCRdb copy is restricted to in-frame clones and leaves out a portion. The table includes 130,000 or so clones, approximately 84% detected once. The source material was peripheral blood. The source of these receptors is a woman of 80 years or more with acute or convalescent COVID-19.

The chain recombines TRBV5-1 with TRBJ2-5, with 7 nucleotides matching TRBD1. The J segment lost 0 bases and the V segment lost 4 bases, leaving 3 bases of the junction unmatched. The CDR3 spans 14 residues. CDR1 is SGHRS, CDR2 YFSETQ, per germline. The CDR3 DNA reads TGCGCCAGCAGCCTTCAGGGGGACCAAGAGACCCAGTACTTC. Translating it yields CASSLQGDQETQYF.

The genes are TRBV5-1 and TRBJ1-1; possibly TRBD1 for D (5 bases). This CDR3 comprises 14 residues. Germline CDR1 is SGHRS and CDR2 is YFSETQ. The germline V and J ends were trimmed by 2 bases and 1 base, with 9 bases remaining between them. The CDR3 region is CASSFDSTNTEAFF. The CDR3 DNA follows: TGCGCCAGCAGCTTCGACAGCACGAACACTGAAGCTTTCTTT.

This chain joins TRBV21-1 and TRBJ1-5; the DNA was not compared with TRBD1, the D call given in the table. TRBV21-1 is a recognized pseudogene. The CDR3 sequence is 16 residues long. The CDR3 nucleotides are TGTGCCAGCAGCAATGGGACAGGGGATAGCAATCAGCCCCAGCATTTT. Translated: CASSNGTGDSNQPQHF.

The gene calls are TRBV5-4 and TRBJ1-2; D possibly corresponds to TRBD1 (6 bases). V lost 0 bases, J lost 7 bases, and 13 bases lay in between. This CDR3 contains 14 residues. CDR1 is SGHNT, CDR2 YYREEE, per germline (reference sequence). In DNA form, the CDR3 reads TGTGCCAGCAGCTTGGACAGGGTTCAAGGTGGCTACACCTTC. Residues: CASSLDRVQGGYTF.

The J gene is TRBJ2-1, the V gene TRBV6-2 or TRBV6-3; TRBD1 matches 7 bases. This CDR3 is 15 amino acids long. CDR1 MNHEY and CDR2 SVGEGT come from the germline V gene. Unmatched junction bases numbered 10, after V lost 4 bases and J lost 7 bases. The CDR3 DNA reads TGTGCCAGCAGTTTAAGACAGGGTGGTTGGAATGAGCAGTTCTTC. This sequence encodes CASSLRQGGWNEQFF.

V gene TRBV3-1 (or the pseudogene TRBV3-2) combines with J gene TRBJ2-3; no definite D call. Trimming removed 0 bases at V and 2 bases at J, with 9 bases between. The CDR3 covers 15 residues. Germline values: CDR1 LGHDT, CDR2 YNNKEL (reference sequence). Here the CDR3 reads CASSQDGKTTDTQYF. The CDR3 DNA follows: TGTGCCAGCAGCCAAGATGGCAAAACCACAGATACGCAGTATTTT.

This clone has just a few counts. The chain joins TRBV5-6 to TRBJ2-1; 8 bases align to TRBD2. CDR1 and CDR2 from the germline V gene are SGHDT and YYEEEE. CDR3 size: 15 residues. V dropped 4 bases and J dropped 3; count of bases not matched to a gene: 6. The CDR3 protein is CASSTTSGLYNEQFF. CDR3 nucleotides: TGTGCCAGCAGCACAACTAGCGGTCTCTACAATGAGCAGTTCTTC.

The rearrangement links TRBV5-1 to TRBJ1-1; unclear D gene. The germline V gene has CDR1 SGHRS and CDR2 YFSETQ. The V gene lost 4 bases and the J gene lost 7 bases, with 11 bases spanning the gap. The CDR3 is made up of 12 amino acids. The CDR3 DNA reads as TGCGCCAGCAGCGCGCCGGGAGTTGAAGCTTTCTTT. Translating gives CASSAPGVEAFF.